This T cell receptor beta chain was identified during a study of cytomegalovirus exposure and HLA in healthy donors. Study observations and caveats: Per a later analysis, HLA-associated TCR beta chains showed more clonal expansion than other, equally common TCR beta chains.

PCR involved 60 Vbeta and 13 Jbeta primers. The table came from immunoSEQ multiplex PCR; TCRdb's copy has only in-frame clones and leaves some out. The top ten clones hold 2.5% to 3% of a sample with about 200,000 clones, approximately 80% of them seen once. This CDR3 is 17 amino acids long. V was clipped by 3 bases and J by 2 bases, with 18 bases between them. From germline, CDR1 is MDHEN and CDR2 SYDVKM. To note about this clone: The target antigen is unknown.

This TCR came from a man under 40 in good health and CMV-seronegative. The sample consisted of PBMCs. This rearrangement joins TRBV28 to TRBJ2-3; the D gene is possibly TRBD2 (7 bases). CDR3 DNA: TGTGCCAGCAGTTTGGTCATCACGGGGGGCGACACAGATACGCAGTATTTT. It yields the protein CASSLVITGGDTDTQYF. The entire variable domain, with the rest obtained from reference TRBV28 and TRBJ2-3, is as follows: DVKVTQSSRYLVKRTGEKVFLECVQDMDHENMFWYRQDPGLGLRLIYFSYDVKMKEKGDIPEGYSVSREKKERFSLILESASTNQTSMYLCASSLVITGGDTDTQYFGPGTRLTVL.